This TCR beta chain was profiled in a study of cytomegalovirus exposure and HLA in healthy donors. Clones were read by immunoSEQ multiplex PCR, and TCRdb kept only the in-frame ones, dropping some. Among hundreds of thousands of clones listed, roughly 87% were seen once. Material for sequencing was PBMCs. This receptor was obtained from a man between 18 and 35 years old in good health and CMV-seropositive.

The CDR3 reads CASSTGLAGGGEQFF. The CDR3 region has the DNA TGTGCCAGCAGCACGGGACTAGCGGGAGGGGGTGAGCAGTTCTTC. The chain is built from TRBV7-3 and TRBJ2-1, with 16 bases that match TRBD2. Trimming took 5 bases from V and 9 from J; bases not matched to a gene: 4. Per germline, CDR1 SGHTA and CDR2 FQGTGA. The CDR3 runs 15 residues.